The clone carrying this TCR beta chain ranks as medium-sized in terms of frequency. Its matching antigen is unknown. The source of the sample is a study of CD8 T cells in cerebrospinal fluid in Alzheimer's disease. Study summary: Two single-cell methods, plate-based nested PCR and droplet-based sequencing, assessed CSF clonal expansion.

For droplet-based sequencing, live CSF cells were sorted using a live/dead marker. The CDR3 has 16 residues. CDR1 is SGHRS, CDR2 YFSETQ, per germline. CSF cells underwent 10X single-cell V(D)J and 5' gene-expression profiling. TCRdb re-called the 10x single-cell sequencing reads and catalogs CDR3 proteins one per entry, DNA excluded. The sample table sets out roughly 1,400 distinct CDR3 sequences. Points from the study as a whole: Healthy subjects less often had a clone of at least 3% than Alzheimer's patients.

The rearrangement uses TRBV5-1 and TRBJ2-1; the D gene TCRdb calls, TRBD1, cannot be checked with no DNA. The receptor comes from a human donor in good health. Sequencing input: cerebrospinal fluid. CDR3 loop: CASRRSTGPSPVEQFF.